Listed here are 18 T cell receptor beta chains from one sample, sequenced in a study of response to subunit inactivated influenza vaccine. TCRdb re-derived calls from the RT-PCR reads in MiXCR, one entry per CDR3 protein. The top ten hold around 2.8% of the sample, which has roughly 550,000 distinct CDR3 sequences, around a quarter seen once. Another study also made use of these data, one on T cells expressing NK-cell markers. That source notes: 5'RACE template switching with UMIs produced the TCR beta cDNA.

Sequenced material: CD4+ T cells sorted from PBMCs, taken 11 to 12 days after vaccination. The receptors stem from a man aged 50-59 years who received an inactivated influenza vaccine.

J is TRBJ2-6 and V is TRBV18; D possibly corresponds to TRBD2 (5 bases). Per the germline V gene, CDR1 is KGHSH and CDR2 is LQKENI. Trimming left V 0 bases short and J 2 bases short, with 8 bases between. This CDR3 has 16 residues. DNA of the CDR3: TGTGCCAGCTCACCACCCGGGGTAACTGGGGCCAACGTCCTGACTTTC. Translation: CASSPPGVTGANVLTF.

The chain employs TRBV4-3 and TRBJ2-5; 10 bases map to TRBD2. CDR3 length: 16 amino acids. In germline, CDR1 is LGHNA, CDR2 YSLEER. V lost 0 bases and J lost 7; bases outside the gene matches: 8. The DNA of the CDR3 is TGCGCCAGCAGCCAAGATCTCCCTAGCGGGAGTGCGACCCAGTACTTC. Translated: CASSQDLPSGSATQYF.

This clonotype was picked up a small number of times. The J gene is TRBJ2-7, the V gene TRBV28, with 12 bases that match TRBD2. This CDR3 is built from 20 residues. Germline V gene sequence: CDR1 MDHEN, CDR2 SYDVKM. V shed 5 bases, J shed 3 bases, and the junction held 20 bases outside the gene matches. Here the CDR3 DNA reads TGTGCCAGCAGTCTATATGGACAGGTCCGACTAGCGGGAGTTGGCTACGAGCAGTACTTC. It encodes CASSLYGQVRLAGVGYEQYF.

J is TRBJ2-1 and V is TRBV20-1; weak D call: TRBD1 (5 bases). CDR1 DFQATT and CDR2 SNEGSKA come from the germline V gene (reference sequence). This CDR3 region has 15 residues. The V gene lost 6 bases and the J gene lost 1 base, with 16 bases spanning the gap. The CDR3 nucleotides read TGCAGTGCACCCACCCCAGGGAAATCCTACAATGAGCAGTTCTTC. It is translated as CSAPTPGKSYNEQFF.

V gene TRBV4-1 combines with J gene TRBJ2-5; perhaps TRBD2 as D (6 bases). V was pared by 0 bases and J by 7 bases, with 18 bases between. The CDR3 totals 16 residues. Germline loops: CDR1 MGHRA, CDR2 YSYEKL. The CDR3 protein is CASSQDPAGSLLTQYF. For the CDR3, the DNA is TGCGCCAGCAGCCAAGATCCCGCCGGGAGTCTACTGACCCAGTACTTC.

CDR3 residues: CASSLFEDRHEQYF. CDR3 DNA sequence: TGTGCCAGCAGCTTATTCGAGGATAGACACGAGCAGTACTTC. The chain employs TRBV7-9 and TRBJ2-7; D gene unclear. The germline V gene encodes CDR1 SEHNR and CDR2 FQNEAQ (reference sequence). V was shortened by 2 bases and J by 5 bases, with 13 bases between the two germline ends. The CDR3 has 14 residues.

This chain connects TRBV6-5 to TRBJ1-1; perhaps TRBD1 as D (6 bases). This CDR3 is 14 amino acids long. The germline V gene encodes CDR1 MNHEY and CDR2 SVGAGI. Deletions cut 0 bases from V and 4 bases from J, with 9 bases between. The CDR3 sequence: CASSYSGGVTEAFF. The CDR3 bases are TGTGCCAGCAGTTACTCAGGGGGGGTCACTGAAGCTTTCTTT.

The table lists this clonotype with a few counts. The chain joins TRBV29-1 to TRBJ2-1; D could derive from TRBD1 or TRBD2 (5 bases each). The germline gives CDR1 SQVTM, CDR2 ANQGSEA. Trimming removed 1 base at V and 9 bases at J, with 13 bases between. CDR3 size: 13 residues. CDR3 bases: TGCAGCGTTGAAGGGTTAATGAGGGGTGAGCAGTTCTTC. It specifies CSVEGLMRGEQFF.

In DNA, the CDR3 is TGCAGCGCCCGGACAGGGTCGAACACTGAAGCTTTCTTT. This encodes CSARTGSNTEAFF. The rearrangement joins TRBV29-1 to TRBJ1-1, with TRBD1 matching over 8 bases. Germline V gene data show CDR1 as SQVTM and CDR2 as ANQGSEA. The CDR3 covers 13 residues. V shed 7 bases and J 1 base; nucleotides not matched to a gene: 5.

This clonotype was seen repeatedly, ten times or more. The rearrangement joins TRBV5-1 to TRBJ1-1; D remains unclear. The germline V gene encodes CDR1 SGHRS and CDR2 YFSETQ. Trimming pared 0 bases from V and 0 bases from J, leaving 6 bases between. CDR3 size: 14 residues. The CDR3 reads CASSLGGMNTEAFF. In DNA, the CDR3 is TGCGCCAGCAGCTTGGGCGGCATGAACACTGAAGCTTTCTTT. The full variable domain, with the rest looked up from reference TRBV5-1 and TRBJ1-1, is KAGVTQTPRYLIKTRGQQVTLSCSPISGHRSVSWYQQTPGQGLQFLFEYFSETQRNKGNFPGRFSGRQFSNSRSEMNVSTLELGDSALYLCASSLGGMNTEAFFGQGTRLTVV.

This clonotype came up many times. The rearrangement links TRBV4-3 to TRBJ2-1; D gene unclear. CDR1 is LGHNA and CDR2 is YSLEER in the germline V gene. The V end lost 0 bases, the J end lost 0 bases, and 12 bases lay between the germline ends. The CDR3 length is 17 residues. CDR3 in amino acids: CASSQDLGINSYNEQFF. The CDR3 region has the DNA TGCGCCAGCAGCCAAGATTTGGGGATAAACTCCTACAATGAGCAGTTCTTC.

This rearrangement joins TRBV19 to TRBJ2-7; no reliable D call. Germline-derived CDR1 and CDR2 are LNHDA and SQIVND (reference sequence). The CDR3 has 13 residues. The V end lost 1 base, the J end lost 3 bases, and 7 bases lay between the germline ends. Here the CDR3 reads CASSIVGNYEQYF. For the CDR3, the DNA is TGTGCCAGTAGTATAGTCGGCAACTACGAGCAGTACTTC.

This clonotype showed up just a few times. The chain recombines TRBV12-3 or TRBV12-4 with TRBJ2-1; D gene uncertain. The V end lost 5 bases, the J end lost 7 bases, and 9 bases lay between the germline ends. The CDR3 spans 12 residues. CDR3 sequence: CASSEIDNEQFF. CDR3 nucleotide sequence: TGTGCCAGCAGTGAAATTGATAATGAGCAGTTCTTC.

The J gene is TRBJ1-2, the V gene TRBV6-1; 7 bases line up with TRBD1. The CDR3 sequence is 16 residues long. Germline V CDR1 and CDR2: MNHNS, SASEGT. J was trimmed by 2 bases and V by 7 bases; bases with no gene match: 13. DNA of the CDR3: TGTGCCAGCACCAAAGGACAGGAGCCTTCAAACTATGGCTACACCTTC. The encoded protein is CASTKGQEPSNYGYTF.

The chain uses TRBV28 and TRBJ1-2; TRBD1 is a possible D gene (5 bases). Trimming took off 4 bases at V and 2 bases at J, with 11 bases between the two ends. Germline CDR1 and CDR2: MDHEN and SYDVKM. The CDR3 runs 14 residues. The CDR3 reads CASSYHGGNYGYTF. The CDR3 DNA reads TGTGCCAGCAGTTACCACGGGGGGAACTATGGCTACACCTTC.

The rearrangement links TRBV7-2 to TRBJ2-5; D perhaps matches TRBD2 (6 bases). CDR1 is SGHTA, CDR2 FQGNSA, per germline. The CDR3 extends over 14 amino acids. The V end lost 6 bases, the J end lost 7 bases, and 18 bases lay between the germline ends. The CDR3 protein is CASSPNAGRATQYF. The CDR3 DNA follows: TGTGCCAGCAGTCCGAACGCCGGGAGAGCGACCCAGTACTTC.

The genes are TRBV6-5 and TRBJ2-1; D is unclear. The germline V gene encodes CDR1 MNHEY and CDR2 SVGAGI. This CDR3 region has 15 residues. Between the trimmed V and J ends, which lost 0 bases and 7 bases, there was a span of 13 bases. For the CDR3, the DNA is TGTGCCAGCAGTTACTCGGAAGGTCGTGGAAATGAGCAGTTCTTC. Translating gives CASSYSEGRGNEQFF.

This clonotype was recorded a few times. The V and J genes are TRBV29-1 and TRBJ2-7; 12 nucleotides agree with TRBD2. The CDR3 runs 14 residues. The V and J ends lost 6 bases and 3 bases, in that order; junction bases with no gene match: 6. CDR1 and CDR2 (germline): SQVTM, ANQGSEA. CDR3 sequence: CSVTLGLAGYEQYF. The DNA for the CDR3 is TGCAGCGTGACCCTGGGACTAGCGGGCTACGAGCAGTACTTC.